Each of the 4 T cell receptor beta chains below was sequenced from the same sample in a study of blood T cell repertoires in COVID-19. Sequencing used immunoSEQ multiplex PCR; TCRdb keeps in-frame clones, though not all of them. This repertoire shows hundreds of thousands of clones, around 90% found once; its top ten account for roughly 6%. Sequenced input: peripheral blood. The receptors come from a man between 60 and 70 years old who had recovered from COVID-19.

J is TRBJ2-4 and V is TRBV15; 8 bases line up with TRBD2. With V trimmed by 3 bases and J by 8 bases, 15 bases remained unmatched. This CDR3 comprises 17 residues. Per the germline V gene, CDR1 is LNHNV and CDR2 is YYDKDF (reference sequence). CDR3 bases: TGTGCCACCAGCAGGCCCCGGGGTAGCGGGGAGAGATACATTCAGTACTTC. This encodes CATSRPRGSGERYIQYF.

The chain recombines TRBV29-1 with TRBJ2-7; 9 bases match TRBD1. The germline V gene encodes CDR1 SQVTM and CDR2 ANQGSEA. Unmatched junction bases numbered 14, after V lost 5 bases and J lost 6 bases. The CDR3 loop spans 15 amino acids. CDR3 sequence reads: CSVPTPGTGTGEQYF. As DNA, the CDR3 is TGCAGCGTTCCTACCCCTGGGACAGGGACGGGCGAGCAGTACTTC.

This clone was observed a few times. In nucleotides, the CDR3 is TGTGCCAGCAGCTTAGGCCCAGGGGTCAGGGCAGCCTACGAGCAGTACTTC. This translates into CASSLGPGVRAAYEQYF. The chain couples TRBV7-2 to TRBJ2-7, with D perhaps matching TRBD1 (6 bases). Deletions cut 1 base from V and 2 bases from J, with 18 bases between. This CDR3 has 17 amino acids. CDR1 is SGHTA, CDR2 FQGNSA, per germline. Together with reference TRBV7-2 and TRBJ2-7, the CDR3 gives the full variable domain: GAGVSQSPSNKVTEKGKDVELRCDPISGHTALYWYRQSLGQGLEFLIYFQGNSAPDKSGLPSDRFSAERTGGSVSTLTIQRTQQEDSAVYLCASSLGPGVRAAYEQYFGPGTRLTVT.

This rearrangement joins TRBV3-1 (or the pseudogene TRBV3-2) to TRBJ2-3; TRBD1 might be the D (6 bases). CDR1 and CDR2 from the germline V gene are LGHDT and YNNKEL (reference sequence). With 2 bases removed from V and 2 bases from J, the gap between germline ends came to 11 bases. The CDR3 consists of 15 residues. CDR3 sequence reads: CASSQRGYDTDTQYF. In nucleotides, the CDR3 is TGTGCCAGCAGCCAAAGGGGGTACGACACAGATACGCAGTATTTT.